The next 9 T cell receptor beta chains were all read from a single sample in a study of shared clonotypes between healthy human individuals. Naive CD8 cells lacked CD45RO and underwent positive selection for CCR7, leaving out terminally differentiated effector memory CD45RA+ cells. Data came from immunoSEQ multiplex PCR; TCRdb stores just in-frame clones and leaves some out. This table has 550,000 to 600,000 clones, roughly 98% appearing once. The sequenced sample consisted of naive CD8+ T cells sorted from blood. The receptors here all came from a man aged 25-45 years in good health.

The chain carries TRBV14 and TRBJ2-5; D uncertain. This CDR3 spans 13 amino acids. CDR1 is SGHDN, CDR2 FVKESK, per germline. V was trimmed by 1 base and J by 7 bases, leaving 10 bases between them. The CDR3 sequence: CASSQVPAGTQYF. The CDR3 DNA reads TGTGCCAGCAGCCAAGTCCCGGCCGGGACCCAGTACTTC.

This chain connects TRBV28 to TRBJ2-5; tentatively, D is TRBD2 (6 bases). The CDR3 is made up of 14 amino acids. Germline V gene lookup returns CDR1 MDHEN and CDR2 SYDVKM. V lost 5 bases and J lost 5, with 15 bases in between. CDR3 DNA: TGTGCCAGCAGTCCAATGGGGGGATCGGAGACCCAGTACTTC. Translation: CASSPMGGSETQYF.

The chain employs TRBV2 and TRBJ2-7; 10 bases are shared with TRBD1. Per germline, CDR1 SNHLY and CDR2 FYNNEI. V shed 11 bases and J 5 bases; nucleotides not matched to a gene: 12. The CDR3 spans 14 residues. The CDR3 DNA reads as TGTGCCCCCTATCCCGGGACAGGGGCCCACGAGCAGTACTTC. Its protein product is CAPYPGTGAHEQYF. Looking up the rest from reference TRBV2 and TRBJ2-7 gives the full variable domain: EPEVTQTPSHQVTQMGQEVILRCVPISNHLYFYWYRQILGQKVEFLVSFYNNEISEKSEIFDDQFSVERPDGSNFTLKIRSTKLEDSAMYFCAPYPGTGAHEQYFGPGTRLTVT.

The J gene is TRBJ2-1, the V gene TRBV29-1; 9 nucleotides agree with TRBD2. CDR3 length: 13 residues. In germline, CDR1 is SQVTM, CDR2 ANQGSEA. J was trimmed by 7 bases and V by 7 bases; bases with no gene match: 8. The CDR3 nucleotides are TGCAGCGCTCTGAGCGGGAGGAGGAATGAGCAGTTCTTC. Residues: CSALSGRRNEQFF.

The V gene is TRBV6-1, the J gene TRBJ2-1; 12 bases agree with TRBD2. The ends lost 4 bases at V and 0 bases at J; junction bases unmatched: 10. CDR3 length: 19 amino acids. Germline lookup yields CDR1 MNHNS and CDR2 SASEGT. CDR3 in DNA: TGTGCCAGCAGTGCCGGGGGACTAGCGGGTCTCAGCTCCTACAATGAGCAGTTCTTC. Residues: CASSAGGLAGLSSYNEQFF.

Here the CDR3 reads CASSQDVLQGRGNYGYTF. CDR3 in DNA: TGCGCCAGCAGCCAAGATGTCCTACAGGGGCGCGGGAACTATGGCTACACCTTC. The V call is TRBV4-3, the J call TRBJ1-2, with 7 bases matching TRBD1. This CDR3 is built from 18 residues. V shed 0 bases and J 2 bases; nucleotides not matched to a gene: 12. The germline V gene encodes CDR1 LGHNA and CDR2 YSLEER.

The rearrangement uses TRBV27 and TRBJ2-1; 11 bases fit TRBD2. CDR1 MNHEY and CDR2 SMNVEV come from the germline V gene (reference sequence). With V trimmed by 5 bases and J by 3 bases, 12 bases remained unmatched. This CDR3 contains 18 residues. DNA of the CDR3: TGTGCCAGCAGTCTCGGGACTAGCGGAGATACCTTCTACAATGAGCAGTTCTTC. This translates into CASSLGTSGDTFYNEQFF.

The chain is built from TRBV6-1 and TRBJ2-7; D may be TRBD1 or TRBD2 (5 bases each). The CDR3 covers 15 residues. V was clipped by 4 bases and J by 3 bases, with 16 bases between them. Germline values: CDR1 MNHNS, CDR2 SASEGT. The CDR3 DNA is TGTGCCAGCAGTGCCCCCGGGACGGAGGACTACGAGCAGTACTTC. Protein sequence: CASSAPGTEDYEQYF.

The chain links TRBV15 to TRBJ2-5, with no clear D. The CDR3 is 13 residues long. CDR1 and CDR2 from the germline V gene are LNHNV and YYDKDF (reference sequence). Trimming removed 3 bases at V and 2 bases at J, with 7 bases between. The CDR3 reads CATSRRDQETQYF. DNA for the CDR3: TGTGCCACCAGCAGGAGAGATCAAGAGACCCAGTACTTC.